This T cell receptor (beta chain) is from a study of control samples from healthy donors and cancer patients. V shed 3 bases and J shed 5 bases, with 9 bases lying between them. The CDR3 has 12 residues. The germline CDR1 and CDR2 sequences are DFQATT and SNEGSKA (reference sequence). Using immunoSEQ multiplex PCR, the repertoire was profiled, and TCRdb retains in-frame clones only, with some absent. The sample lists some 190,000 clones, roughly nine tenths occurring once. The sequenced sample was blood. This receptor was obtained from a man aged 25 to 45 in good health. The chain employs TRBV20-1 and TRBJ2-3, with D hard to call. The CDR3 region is CSASDRVDTQYF. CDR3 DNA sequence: TGCAGTGCTAGTGACCGAGTAGATACGCAGTATTTT.